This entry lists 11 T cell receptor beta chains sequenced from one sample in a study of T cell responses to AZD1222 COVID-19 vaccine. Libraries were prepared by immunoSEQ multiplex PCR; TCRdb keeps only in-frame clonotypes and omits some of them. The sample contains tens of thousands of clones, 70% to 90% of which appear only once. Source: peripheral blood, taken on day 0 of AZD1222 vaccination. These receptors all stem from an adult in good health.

CDR3 sequence (DNA): TGCGCCAGCAGCTTGGATGGGTGGGACACTGAAGCTTTCTTT. Translating it yields CASSLDGWDTEAFF. This chain connects TRBV5-1 to TRBJ1-1; D is undetermined. Germline loops: CDR1 SGHRS, CDR2 YFSETQ. Trimming took off 0 bases at V and 3 bases at J, with 9 bases between the two ends. The CDR3 has 14 amino acids.

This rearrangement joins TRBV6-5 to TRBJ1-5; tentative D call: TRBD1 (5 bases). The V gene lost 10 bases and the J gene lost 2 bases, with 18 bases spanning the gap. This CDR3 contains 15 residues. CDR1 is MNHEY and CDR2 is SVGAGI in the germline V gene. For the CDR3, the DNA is TGTGCCACACCTTCAGGGCTTTCGGGCAATCAGCCCCAGCATTTT. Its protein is CATPSGLSGNQPQHF.

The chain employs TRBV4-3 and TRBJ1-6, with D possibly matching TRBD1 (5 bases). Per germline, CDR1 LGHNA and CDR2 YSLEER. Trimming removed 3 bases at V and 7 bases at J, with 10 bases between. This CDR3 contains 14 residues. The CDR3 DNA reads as TGCGCCAGCAGCCATCAGGGTCGGAATTCACCCCTCCACTTT. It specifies CASSHQGRNSPLHF.

The CDR3 coding sequence is TGCGCCAGCAGCTTAAATCCGGTAAACACTGAAGCTTTCTTT. Its translation is CASSLNPVNTEAFF. The V call is TRBV5-1, the J call TRBJ1-1; D not certain. CDR1 SGHRS and CDR2 YFSETQ come from the germline V gene. V lost 2 bases to trimming and J lost 2 bases, with 10 bases between them. The CDR3 length is 14 residues. Based on the CDR3 plus reference TRBV5-1 and TRBJ1-1, the full variable domain is KAGVTQTPRYLIKTRGQQVTLSCSPISGHRSVSWYQQTPGQGLQFLFEYFSETQRNKGNFPGRFSGRQFSNSRSEMNVSTLELGDSALYLCASSLNPVNTEAFFGQGTRLTVV.

CDR3 DNA sequence: TGTGCCAGCAGTTACTCGGTCGGAGGGGCAGAGACCCAGTACTTC. This translates into CASSYSVGGAETQYF. The chain links TRBV6-6 to TRBJ2-5; D might be TRBD2 (6 bases). The CDR3 has 15 residues. Germline loops: CDR1 MNHNY, CDR2 SVGAGI (reference sequence). The V end lost 0 bases, the J end lost 4 bases, and 12 bases lay between the germline ends.

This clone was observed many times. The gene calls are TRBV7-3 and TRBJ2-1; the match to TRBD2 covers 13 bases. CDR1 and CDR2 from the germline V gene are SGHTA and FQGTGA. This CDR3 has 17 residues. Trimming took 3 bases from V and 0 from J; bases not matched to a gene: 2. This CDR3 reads CASSLGLAGSSYNEQFF. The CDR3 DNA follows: TGTGCCAGCAGCTTGGGACTAGCGGGGAGCTCCTACAATGAGCAGTTCTTC.

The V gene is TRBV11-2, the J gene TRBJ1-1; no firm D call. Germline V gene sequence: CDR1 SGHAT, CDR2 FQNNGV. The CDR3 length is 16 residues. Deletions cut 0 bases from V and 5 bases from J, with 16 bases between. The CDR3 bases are TGTGCCAGCAGCTTAGATTTGCTAGGCCCGAAGACTGAAGCTTTCTTT. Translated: CASSLDLLGPKTEAFF. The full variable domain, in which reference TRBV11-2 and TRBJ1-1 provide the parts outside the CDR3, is EAGVAQSPRYKIIEKRQSVAFWCNPISGHATLYWYQQILGQGPKLLIQFQNNGVVDDSQLPKDRFSAERLKGVDSTLKIQPAKLEDSAVYLCASSLDLLGPKTEAFFGQGTRLTVV.

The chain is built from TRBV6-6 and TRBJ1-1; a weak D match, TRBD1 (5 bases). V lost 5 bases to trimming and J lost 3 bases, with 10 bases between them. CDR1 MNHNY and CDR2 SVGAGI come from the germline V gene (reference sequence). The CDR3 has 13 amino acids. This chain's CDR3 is CASSGRGDTEAFF. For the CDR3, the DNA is TGTGCCAGCAGTGGGAGAGGGGACACTGAAGCTTTCTTT.

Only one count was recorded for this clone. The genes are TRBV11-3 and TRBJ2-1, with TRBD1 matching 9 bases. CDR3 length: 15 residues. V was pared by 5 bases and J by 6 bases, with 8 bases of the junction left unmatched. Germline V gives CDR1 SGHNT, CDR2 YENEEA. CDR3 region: CASSDGTGFFNEQFF. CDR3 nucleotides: TGTGCCAGCAGCGACGGGACAGGGTTTTTCAATGAGCAGTTCTTC.

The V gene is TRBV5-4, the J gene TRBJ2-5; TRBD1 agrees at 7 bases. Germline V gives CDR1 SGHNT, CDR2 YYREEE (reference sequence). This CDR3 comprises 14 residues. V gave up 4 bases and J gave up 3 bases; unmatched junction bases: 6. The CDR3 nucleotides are TGTGCCAGCAGCCAAGGACAGGCGAAAGAGACCCAGTACTTC. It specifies CASSQGQAKETQYF.

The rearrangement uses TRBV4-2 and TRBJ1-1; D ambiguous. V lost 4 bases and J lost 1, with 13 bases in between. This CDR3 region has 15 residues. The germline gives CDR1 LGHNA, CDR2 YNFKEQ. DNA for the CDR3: TGTGCCAGCAGCCCGAGGGTGATAGAGAACACTGAAGCTTTCTTT. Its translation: CASSPRVIENTEAFF.